This T cell receptor (beta chain) was captured by sequencing in a study of response to subunit inactivated influenza vaccine. Trimming at V came to 4 bases and at J to 1 base, leaving 7 bases not matched to a gene. This CDR3 comprises 16 residues. Germline V gives CDR1 KGHDR, CDR2 SFDVKD. In the case of this clonotype: What it binds is not known.

TCRdb itself ran the RT-PCR reads through MiXCR, one entry per CDR3 protein. The data hold hundreds of thousands of distinct CDR3 sequences, with approximately 15% observed a single time. Notes on the study in general: There was a suggestion from the authors that each seasonal influenza vaccination recruits few new T cells.

The specimen was PBMCs from blood, collected about 14 days before vaccination. This rearrangement joins TRBV24-1 to TRBJ2-7; 9 nucleotides line up with TRBD1. The clonotype originates from a man aged 50-59 years who received an inactivated influenza vaccine. CDR3 amino acids: CATSEGRTGASYEQYF. The CDR3 DNA reads as TGTGCCACCAGTGAGGGAAGGACAGGGGCATCCTACGAGCAGTACTTC.